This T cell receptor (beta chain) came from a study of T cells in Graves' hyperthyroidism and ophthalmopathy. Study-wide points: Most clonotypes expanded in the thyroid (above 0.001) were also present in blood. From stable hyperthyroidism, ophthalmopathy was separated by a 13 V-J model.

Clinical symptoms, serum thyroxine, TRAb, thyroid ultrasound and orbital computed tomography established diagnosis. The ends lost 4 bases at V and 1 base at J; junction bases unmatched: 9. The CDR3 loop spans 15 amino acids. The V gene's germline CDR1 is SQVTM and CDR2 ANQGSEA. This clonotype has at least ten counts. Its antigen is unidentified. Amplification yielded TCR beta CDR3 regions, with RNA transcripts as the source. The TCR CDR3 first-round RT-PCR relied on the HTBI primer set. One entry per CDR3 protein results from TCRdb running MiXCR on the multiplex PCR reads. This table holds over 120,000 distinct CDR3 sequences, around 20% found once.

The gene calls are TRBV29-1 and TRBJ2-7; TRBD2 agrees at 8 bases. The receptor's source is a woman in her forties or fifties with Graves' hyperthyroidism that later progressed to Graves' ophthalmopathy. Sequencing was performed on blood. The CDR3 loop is CSVVAGRVSSYEQYF. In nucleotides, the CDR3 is TGCAGCGTTGTAGCGGGACGAGTATCGTCCTACGAGCAGTACTTC.